A selection of T cell receptor beta chains follows, all from one sample in a study of control samples from healthy donors and cancer patients. Generated by immunoSEQ multiplex PCR, the TCRdb table keeps only in-frame clones and is missing some. The sample comprises about 170,000 clones, around 93% of which are singletons, and approximately 4% rests with the top ten. Sequenced material: blood. The receptors were gathered from a woman aged 55-75 years in good health. Each CDR3 is given with its conserved first and last residue. Each record gives: J gene, clone size, CDR3 length, D gene, V gene, CDR3 DNA, CDR3 protein. D genes are given only for firm matches. Expanded clones get a size class; other rows say once, few or many, or leave the size out.

j_call: TRBJ2-7; clone_size: -; cdr3_length: 13; d_call: TRBD1; v_call: TRBV29-1; cdr3_nt: TGCAGCGTTGTGAACAGGGGAACCTACGAGCAGTACTTC; cdr3_aa: CSVVNRGTYEQYF
j_call: TRBJ1-6; clone_size: -; cdr3_length: 17; d_call: -; v_call: TRBV19; cdr3_nt: TGTGCCAGTAGTATAGTTCGGGGGGCCGCGAATAATTCACCCCTCCACTTT; cdr3_aa: CASSIVRGAANNSPLHF
j_call: TRBJ2-7; clone_size: -; cdr3_length: 16; d_call: TRBD2; v_call: TRBV9; cdr3_nt: TGTGCCAGCAGCGTAGCGGATGGGACTACTGGCTACGAGCAGTACTTC; cdr3_aa: CASSVADGTTGYEQYF
j_call: TRBJ1-2; clone_size: -; cdr3_length: 14; d_call: TRBD1; v_call: TRBV27; cdr3_nt: TGTGCCAGCAGTCCCGGACAGGGGAACTATGGCTACACCTTC; cdr3_aa: CASSPGQGNYGYTF
j_call: TRBJ2-3; clone_size: -; cdr3_length: 12; d_call: -; v_call: TRBV6-5; cdr3_nt: TGTGCCAGCAGTTCAACGACAGATACGCAGTATTTT; cdr3_aa: CASSSTTDTQYF
j_call: TRBJ1-4; clone_size: once; cdr3_length: 13; d_call: -; v_call: TRBV3-1/TRBV3-2; cdr3_nt: TGTGCCAGCAGCCTTTCCGATAGGGAAAAACTGTTTTTT; cdr3_aa: CASSLSDREKLFF
j_call: TRBJ1-2; clone_size: -; cdr3_length: 15; d_call: TRBD1; v_call: TRBV19; cdr3_nt: TGTGCCAGTAGTACCCGCGTCGACAGGGGGCAAGGCTACACCTTC; cdr3_aa: CASSTRVDRGQGYTF
j_call: TRBJ2-3; clone_size: -; cdr3_length: 15; d_call: -; v_call: TRBV9; cdr3_nt: TGTGCCAGCAGCGCCGGGGGACAGATAACAGATACGCAGTATTTT; cdr3_aa: CASSAGGQITDTQYF
j_call: TRBJ1-2; clone_size: -; cdr3_length: 15; d_call: -; v_call: TRBV7-8; cdr3_nt: TGTGCCAGCGCAAACCCTGAGGCCTCAAACTATGGCTACACCTTC; cdr3_aa: CASANPEASNYGYTF
j_call: TRBJ2-3; clone_size: -; cdr3_length: 14; d_call: -; v_call: TRBV4-3; cdr3_nt: TGCGCCAGCAGTCTAGGTGTACGGTCCGATACGCAGTATTTT; cdr3_aa: CASSLGVRSDTQYF
j_call: TRBJ2-3; clone_size: -; cdr3_length: 16; d_call: TRBD2; v_call: TRBV27; cdr3_nt: TGTGCCAGCAGTTCCCGGACTAGCGGATACACAGATACGCAGTATTTT; cdr3_aa: CASSSRTSGYTDTQYF
j_call: TRBJ1-3; clone_size: -; cdr3_length: 15; d_call: -; v_call: TRBV4-1; cdr3_nt: TGCGCCAGTTCCTTATCGACAGCGCCGGGGAGCACCATATATTTT; cdr3_aa: CASSLSTAPGSTIYF
j_call: TRBJ2-7; clone_size: -; cdr3_length: 14; d_call: -; v_call: TRBV29-1; cdr3_nt: TGCAGCGCCGAGTCCGGGGACCCTACGATTGAGCAGTACTTC; cdr3_aa: CSAESGDPTIEQYF
j_call: TRBJ1-1; clone_size: -; cdr3_length: 15; d_call: TRBD1; v_call: TRBV18; cdr3_nt: TGTGCCAGCTCACCAAGAGACAGGGTCGGCACTGAAGCTTTCTTT; cdr3_aa: CASSPRDRVGTEAFF
j_call: TRBJ1-1; clone_size: -; cdr3_length: 14; d_call: -; v_call: TRBV5-1; cdr3_nt: TGCGCCAGCAGCTTGGGCCAGCCCAGCGCTGAAGCTTTCTTT; cdr3_aa: CASSLGQPSAEAFF
j_call: TRBJ2-3; clone_size: -; cdr3_length: 15; d_call: -; v_call: TRBV11-3; cdr3_nt: TGTGCCAGCAGCTCCTCGCTATCGGGCACAGATACGCAGTATTTT; cdr3_aa: CASSSSLSGTDTQYF
j_call: TRBJ2-2; clone_size: -; cdr3_length: 14; d_call: -; v_call: TRBV20-1; cdr3_nt: TGCAGTGCTAGTATCGGGGGGCCGGCCGGGGAGCTGTTTTTT; cdr3_aa: CSASIGGPAGELFF
j_call: TRBJ1-4; clone_size: few; cdr3_length: 13; d_call: -; v_call: TRBV9; cdr3_nt: TGTGCCAGCAGCGTGAATGACCGGGAAAAACTGTTTTTT; cdr3_aa: CASSVNDREKLFF
j_call: TRBJ1-2; clone_size: once; cdr3_length: 14; d_call: -; v_call: TRBV6-5; cdr3_nt: TGTGCCAGCAGTTACCGGACAGCAGTCTATGGCTACACCTTC; cdr3_aa: CASSYRTAVYGYTF
j_call: TRBJ1-2; clone_size: -; cdr3_length: 13; d_call: -; v_call: TRBV10-2; cdr3_nt: TGCGCCAGCAGCGAGATTGCCATTGGTGGCTACACCTTC; cdr3_aa: CASSEIAIGGYTF
j_call: TRBJ1-4; clone_size: -; cdr3_length: 15; d_call: -; v_call: TRBV6-6; cdr3_nt: TGTGCCAGCAGTACAGTACAGGGACCTAATGAAAAACTGTTTTTT; cdr3_aa: CASSTVQGPNEKLFF
j_call: TRBJ1-6; clone_size: -; cdr3_length: 16; d_call: -; v_call: TRBV14; cdr3_nt: TGTGCCAGCAGCCAAAAAGGGAGCTCCTATAATTCACCCCTCCACTTT; cdr3_aa: CASSQKGSSYNSPLHF
j_call: TRBJ1-2; clone_size: -; cdr3_length: 15; d_call: TRBD1; v_call: TRBV4-1; cdr3_nt: TGCGCCAGCAGCGCCCCGACAGGGGAAGGATATGGCTACACCTTC; cdr3_aa: CASSAPTGEGYGYTF
j_call: TRBJ1-5; clone_size: -; cdr3_length: 13; d_call: -; v_call: TRBV6-5; cdr3_nt: TGTGCCAGCAGTACCGATAATTTTCAGCCCCAGCATTTT; cdr3_aa: CASSTDNFQPQHF
j_call: TRBJ2-3; clone_size: -; cdr3_length: 18; d_call: TRBD1; v_call: TRBV19; cdr3_nt: TGTGCCAGTAGTCTCCCGGGACAGGGTTTGCCCGGCACAGATACGCAGTATTTT; cdr3_aa: CASSLPGQGLPGTDTQYF
j_call: TRBJ1-3; clone_size: -; cdr3_length: 12; d_call: -; v_call: TRBV7-9; cdr3_nt: TGTGCCAGCAGCCGAGCTGGAAACACCATATATTTT; cdr3_aa: CASSRAGNTIYF
j_call: TRBJ1-2; clone_size: -; cdr3_length: 17; d_call: TRBD1; v_call: TRBV7-2; cdr3_nt: TGTGCCAGCAGCTTAGGAGGGGGCGCTTTAAACGGCTATGGCTACACCTTC; cdr3_aa: CASSLGGGALNGYGYTF
j_call: TRBJ2-1; clone_size: -; cdr3_length: 15; d_call: -; v_call: TRBV27; cdr3_nt: TGTGCCAGCAACTTCCGGGACTCTTATTCCAATGAGCAGTTCTTC; cdr3_aa: CASNFRDSYSNEQFF
j_call: TRBJ1-2; clone_size: -; cdr3_length: 13; d_call: TRBD1; v_call: TRBV9; cdr3_nt: TGTGCCAGCAGCGTAAGACAGGGTGGTGACTACACCTTC; cdr3_aa: CASSVRQGGDYTF
j_call: TRBJ2-7; clone_size: -; cdr3_length: 13; d_call: -; v_call: TRBV6-5; cdr3_nt: TGTGCCAGCCGGCGTTACTCGACCTACGAGCAGTACTTC; cdr3_aa: CASRRYSTYEQYF
j_call: TRBJ1-2; clone_size: -; cdr3_length: 15; d_call: -; v_call: TRBV27; cdr3_nt: TGTGCCAGCAGTCTTCTCCCAGGCTATCGCTATGGCTACACCTTC; cdr3_aa: CASSLLPGYRYGYTF
j_call: TRBJ2-5; clone_size: -; cdr3_length: 15; d_call: TRBD2; v_call: TRBV5-4; cdr3_nt: TGTGCCAGCAGCGCTAGCGGGGGGGCTCGAGAGACCCAGTACTTC; cdr3_aa: CASSASGGARETQYF
j_call: TRBJ1-4; clone_size: -; cdr3_length: 14; d_call: -; v_call: TRBV28; cdr3_nt: TGTGCCAGCAGTTCGGACAGCCGAGGTGAAAAACTGTTTTTT; cdr3_aa: CASSSDSRGEKLFF
j_call: TRBJ1-5; clone_size: -; cdr3_length: 15; d_call: -; v_call: TRBV28; cdr3_nt: TGTGCCAGCAGTTTAGGAGGGGCTAGCAATCAGCCCCAGCATTTT; cdr3_aa: CASSLGGASNQPQHF
j_call: TRBJ1-4; clone_size: -; cdr3_length: 17; d_call: TRBD1; v_call: TRBV2; cdr3_nt: TGTGCCAGCAGGCTCAGGGGGGGGAAATCAACTAATGAAAAACTGTTTTTT; cdr3_aa: CASRLRGGKSTNEKLFF
j_call: TRBJ2-3; clone_size: -; cdr3_length: 14; d_call: TRBD2; v_call: TRBV6-2/TRBV6-3; cdr3_nt: TGTGCCAGCAGTTACAGGCTAGCGGGGGGGCAGCAGTATTTT; cdr3_aa: CASSYRLAGGQQYF
j_call: TRBJ1-5; clone_size: -; cdr3_length: 14; d_call: TRBD1; v_call: TRBV7-6; cdr3_nt: TGTGCCAGCAGCTTAGGGACAGGGGATCAGCCCCAGCATTTT; cdr3_aa: CASSLGTGDQPQHF
j_call: TRBJ2-1; clone_size: -; cdr3_length: 14; d_call: -; v_call: TRBV11-3; cdr3_nt: TGTGCCAGCAGCTTAGATTTGGGCTACAATGAGCAGTTCTTC; cdr3_aa: CASSLDLGYNEQFF
j_call: TRBJ2-3; clone_size: -; cdr3_length: 17; d_call: TRBD2; v_call: TRBV30; cdr3_nt: TGTGCCTGGAGAGGTAGTAGCGGGGGGTCTAGCACAGATACGCAGTATTTT; cdr3_aa: CAWRGSSGGSSTDTQYF
j_call: TRBJ1-1; clone_size: -; cdr3_length: 15; d_call: -; v_call: TRBV18; cdr3_nt: TGTGCCAGCTCCAGGACGGAGCAAGGAGACACTGAAGCTTTCTTT; cdr3_aa: CASSRTEQGDTEAFF
j_call: TRBJ2-3; clone_size: -; cdr3_length: 15; d_call: -; v_call: TRBV6-5; cdr3_nt: TGTGCCAGCAGTCAGGACTACAATCCCACAGATACGCAGTATTTT; cdr3_aa: CASSQDYNPTDTQYF
j_call: TRBJ1-5; clone_size: -; cdr3_length: 15; d_call: TRBD1; v_call: TRBV19; cdr3_nt: TGTGCCAGTAGCTATGGGGACAGCTCGTTGGGACCCCAGCATTTT; cdr3_aa: CASSYGDSSLGPQHF